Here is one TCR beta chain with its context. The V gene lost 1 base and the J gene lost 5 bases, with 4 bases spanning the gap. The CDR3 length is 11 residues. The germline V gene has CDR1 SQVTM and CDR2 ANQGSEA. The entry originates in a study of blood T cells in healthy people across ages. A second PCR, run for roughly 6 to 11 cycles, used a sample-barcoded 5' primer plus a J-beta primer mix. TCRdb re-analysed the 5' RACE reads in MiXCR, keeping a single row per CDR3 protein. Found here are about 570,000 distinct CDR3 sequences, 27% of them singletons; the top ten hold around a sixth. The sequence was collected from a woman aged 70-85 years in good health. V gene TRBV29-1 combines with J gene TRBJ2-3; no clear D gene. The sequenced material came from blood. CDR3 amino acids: CSVEGEDTQYF. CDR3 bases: TGCAGCGTTGAAGGGGAAGATACGCAGTATTTT.